The T cell receptor beta chain described here comes from a study of blood T cell repertoires in COVID-19. Study-level background: COVID-19 samples, acute and convalescent, were from the United States, Italy and Spain.

The germline V gene has CDR1 SGHTA and CDR2 FQGTGA. The CDR3 is made up of 14 amino acids. V was trimmed by 5 bases and J by 0 bases, leaving 9 bases between them. Original handling: Researchers report that nucleated cell counts were estimated from reference gene primer amplification. Data came from immunoSEQ multiplex PCR; TCRdb stores just in-frame clones and leaves some out. V and J calls and clone size are those listed in that table; D and trimming were worked out from the DNA. Among 110,000 or so clones listed, around 89% were seen once. This sequence originates from a woman between 45 and 65 years old with acute or convalescent COVID-19. V usage is TRBV7-3 and J usage is TRBJ2-3, with a tentative D call TRBD2 (6 bases). Sequencing was done on a sample of peripheral blood. The CDR3 DNA reads as TGTGCCAGCAGCACCGGGACTAGCACAGATACGCAGTATTTT. Residues: CASSTGTSTDTQYF.